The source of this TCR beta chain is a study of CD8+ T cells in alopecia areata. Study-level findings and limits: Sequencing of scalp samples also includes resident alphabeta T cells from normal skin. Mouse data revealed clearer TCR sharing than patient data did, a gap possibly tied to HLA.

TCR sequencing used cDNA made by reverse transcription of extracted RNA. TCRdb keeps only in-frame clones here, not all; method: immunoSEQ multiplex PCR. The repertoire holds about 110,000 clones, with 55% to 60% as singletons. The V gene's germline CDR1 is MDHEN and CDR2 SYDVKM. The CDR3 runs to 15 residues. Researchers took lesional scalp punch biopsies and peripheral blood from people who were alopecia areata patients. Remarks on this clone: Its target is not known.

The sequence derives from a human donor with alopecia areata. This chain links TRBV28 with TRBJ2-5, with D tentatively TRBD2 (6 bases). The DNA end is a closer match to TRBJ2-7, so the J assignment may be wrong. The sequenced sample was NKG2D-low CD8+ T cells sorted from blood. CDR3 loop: CASSPLAYDSYEQYF. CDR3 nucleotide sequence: TGTGCCAGCAGTCCTCTAGCGTATGACTCCTACGAGCAGTACTTC.